The following is a T cell receptor (beta chain) sequence with its context. This specimen comes from a study of T cells after posttransplantation cyclophosphamide. The CDR3 has 11 amino acids. From germline, CDR1 is SGHRS and CDR2 YFSETQ. V lost 5 bases, J lost 4 bases, and 7 bases lay in between. TCRdb's table, derived via immunoSEQ multiplex PCR, lists solely in-frame clones and lacks some. The sample lists some 47,000 clones; 86% were seen once. Sequencing used PBMCs. This receptor was taken from a young man with a blood cancer, CMV-positive, and with a related stem cell donor. The gene calls are TRBV5-1 and TRBJ2-7; possibly TRBD1 for D (5 bases). For the CDR3, the DNA is TGCGCCAGCAGGGACAAGTACGAGCAGTACTTC. Its translation is CASRDKYEQYF.